The T cell receptor (beta chain) described here comes from a study of molecular identifiers for immune sequencing clone quantification. On the study more broadly: In replicates, RNA from roughly 21,000 or 96,000 naive CD8 cells was divided five ways and four parts were sequenced.

Study observations and caveats: Clones above 20 RNA copies held over 97% of effector molecules, under 1% in naive cells.

J was trimmed by 0 bases and V by 5 bases; bases with no gene match: 5. The germline CDR1 and CDR2 sequences are SGDLS and YYNGEE. The length of the CDR3 is 14 residues. A note on this clonotype: Its antigen is unknown.

TCRdb passed the PCR reads through MiXCR, listing each CDR3 protein once. The sample holds more than 95,000 distinct CDR3 sequences, roughly 24% seen once. The chain couples TRBV9 to TRBJ2-7; TRBD1 matches at 7 bases. Sequencing was performed on naive CD8+ T cells from blood, with Jurkat cell RNA spiked in. Documented subset: FACS-sorted CD8+CD4-CCR7+CD45RA+ naive T cells. The TCR sequence derives from a human donor in good health. Some libraries in this study had Jurkat cell RNA spiked in. The CDR3 DNA sequence: TGTGCCAGCAGTGCCGGGACAGACTCCTACGAGCAGTACTTC. Residues: CASSAGTDSYEQYF.